This paragraph reports one T cell receptor beta chain. What it binds is unknown. The sample belongs to a study of cytomegalovirus exposure and HLA in healthy donors. General observations from the study: Listed as cytomegalovirus-associated were more than 150 TCR beta chains.

Amplification used 60 Vbeta primers and 13 Jbeta primers. Libraries were prepared by immunoSEQ multiplex PCR; TCRdb keeps only in-frame clonotypes and omits some of them. The specimen's table records roughly 40,000 clones. CDR3 length equals 14 residues. The ends lost 4 bases at V and 8 bases at J; junction bases unmatched: 5. Germline loops: CDR1 SGDLS, CDR2 YYNGEE. V gene TRBV9 combines with J gene TRBJ2-1; 11 bases align to TRBD2. The receptor comes from a male donor in good health and CMV-seronegative. Sequencing input: PBMCs. This CDR3 reads CASSPRLAGYEQFF. For the CDR3, the DNA is TGTGCCAGCAGCCCCCGACTAGCGGGATATGAGCAGTTCTTC.